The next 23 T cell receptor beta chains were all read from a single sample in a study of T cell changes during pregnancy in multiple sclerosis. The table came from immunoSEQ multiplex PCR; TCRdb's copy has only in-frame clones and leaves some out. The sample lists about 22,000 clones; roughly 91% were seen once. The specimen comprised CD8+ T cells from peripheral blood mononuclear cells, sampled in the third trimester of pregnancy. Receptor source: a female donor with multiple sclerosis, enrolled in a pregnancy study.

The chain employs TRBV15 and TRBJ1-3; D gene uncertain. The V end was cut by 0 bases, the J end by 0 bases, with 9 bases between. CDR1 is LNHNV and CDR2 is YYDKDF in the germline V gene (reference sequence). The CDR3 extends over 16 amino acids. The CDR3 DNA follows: TGTGCCACCAGCAGAGAAGAGGGATACTCTGGAAACACCATATATTTT. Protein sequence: CATSREEGYSGNTIYF. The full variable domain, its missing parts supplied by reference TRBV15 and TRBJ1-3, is DAMVIQNPRYQVTQFGKPVTLSCSQTLNHNVMYWYQQKSSQAPKLLFHYYDKDFNNEADTPDNFQSRRPNTSFCFLDIRSPGLGDTAMYLCATSREEGYSGNTIYFGEGSWLTVV.

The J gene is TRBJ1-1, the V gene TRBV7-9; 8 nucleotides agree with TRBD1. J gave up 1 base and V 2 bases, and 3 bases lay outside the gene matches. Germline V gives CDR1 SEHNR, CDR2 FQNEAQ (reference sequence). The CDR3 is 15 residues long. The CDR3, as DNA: TGTGCCAGCAGCTTAAAGCAGGGGGCGAACACTGAAGCTTTCTTT. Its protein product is CASSLKQGANTEAFF.

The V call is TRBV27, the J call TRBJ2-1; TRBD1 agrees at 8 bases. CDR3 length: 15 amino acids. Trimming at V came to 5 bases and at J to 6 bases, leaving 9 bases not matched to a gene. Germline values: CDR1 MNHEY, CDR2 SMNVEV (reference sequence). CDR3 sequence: CASSPDRGQGNEQFF. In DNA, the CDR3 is TGTGCCAGCAGTCCAGACAGGGGCCAAGGCAATGAGCAGTTCTTC.

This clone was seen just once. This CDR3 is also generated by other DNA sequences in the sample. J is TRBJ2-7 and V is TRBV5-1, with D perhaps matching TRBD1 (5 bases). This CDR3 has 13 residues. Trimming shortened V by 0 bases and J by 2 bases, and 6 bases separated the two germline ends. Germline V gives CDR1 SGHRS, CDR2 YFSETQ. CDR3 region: CASSLGTTYEQYF. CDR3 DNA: TGCGCCAGCAGCTTGGGGACAACCTACGAGCAGTACTTC.

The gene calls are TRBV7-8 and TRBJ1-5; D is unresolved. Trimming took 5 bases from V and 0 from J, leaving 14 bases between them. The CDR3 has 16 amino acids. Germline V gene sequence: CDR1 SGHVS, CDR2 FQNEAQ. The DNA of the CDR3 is TGTGCCAGCAGCCAATGGACTGACATTAGCAATCAGCCCCAGCATTTT. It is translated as CASSQWTDISNQPQHF.

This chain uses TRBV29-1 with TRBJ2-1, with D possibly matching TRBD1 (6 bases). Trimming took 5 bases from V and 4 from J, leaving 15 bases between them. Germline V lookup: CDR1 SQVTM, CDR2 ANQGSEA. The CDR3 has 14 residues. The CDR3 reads CSVSGVPGYNEQFF. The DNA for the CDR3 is TGCAGCGTTTCAGGGGTCCCCGGGTACAATGAGCAGTTCTTC.

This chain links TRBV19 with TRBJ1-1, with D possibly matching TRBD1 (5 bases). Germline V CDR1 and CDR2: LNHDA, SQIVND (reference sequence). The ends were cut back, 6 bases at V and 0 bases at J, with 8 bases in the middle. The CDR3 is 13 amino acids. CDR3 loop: CASSQGLNTEAFF. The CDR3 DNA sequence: TGTGCCAGTAGCCAGGGCCTGAACACTGAAGCTTTCTTT.

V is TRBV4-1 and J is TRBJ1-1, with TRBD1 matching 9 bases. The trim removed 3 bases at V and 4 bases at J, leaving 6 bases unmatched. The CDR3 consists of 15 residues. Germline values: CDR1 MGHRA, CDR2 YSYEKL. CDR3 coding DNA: TGCGCCAGCAGCCATGTACAGGGGGCGGGCACTGAAGCTTTCTTT. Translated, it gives CASSHVQGAGTEAFF.

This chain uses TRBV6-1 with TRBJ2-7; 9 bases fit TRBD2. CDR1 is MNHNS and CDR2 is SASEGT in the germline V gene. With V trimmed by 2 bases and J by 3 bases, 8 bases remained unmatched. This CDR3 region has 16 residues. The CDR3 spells CASSEFGAGGLYEQYF. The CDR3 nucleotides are TGTGCCAGCAGTGAATTCGGAGCGGGAGGACTCTACGAGCAGTACTTC.

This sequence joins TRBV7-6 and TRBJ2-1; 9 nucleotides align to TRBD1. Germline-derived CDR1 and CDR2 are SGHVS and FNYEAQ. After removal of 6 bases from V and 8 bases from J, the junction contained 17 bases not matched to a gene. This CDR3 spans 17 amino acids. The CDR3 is CASSSVPPGQGDDEQFF. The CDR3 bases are TGTGCCAGCAGTTCGGTTCCGCCGGGACAGGGTGACGATGAGCAGTTCTTC. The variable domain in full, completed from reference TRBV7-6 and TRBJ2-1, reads GAGVSQSPRYKVTKRGQDVALRCDPISGHVSLYWYRQALGQGPEFLTYFNYEAQQDKSGLPNDRFSAERPEGSISTLTIQRTEQRDSAMYRCASSSVPPGQGDDEQFFGPGTRLTVL.

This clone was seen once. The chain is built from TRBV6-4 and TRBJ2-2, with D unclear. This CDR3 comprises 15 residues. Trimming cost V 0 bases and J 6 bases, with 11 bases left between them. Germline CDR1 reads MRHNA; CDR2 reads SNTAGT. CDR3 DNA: TGTGCCAGCAGTGACTCGTTTGGGCGTCCCGGGGAGCTGTTTTTT. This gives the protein CASSDSFGRPGELFF.

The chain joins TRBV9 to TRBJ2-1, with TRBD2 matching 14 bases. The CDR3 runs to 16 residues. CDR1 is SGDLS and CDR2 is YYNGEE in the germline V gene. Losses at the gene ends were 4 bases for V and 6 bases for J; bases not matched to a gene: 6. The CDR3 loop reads CASSPGTSGRGNEQFF. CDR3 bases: TGTGCCAGCAGCCCCGGGACTAGCGGGAGAGGCAATGAGCAGTTCTTC.

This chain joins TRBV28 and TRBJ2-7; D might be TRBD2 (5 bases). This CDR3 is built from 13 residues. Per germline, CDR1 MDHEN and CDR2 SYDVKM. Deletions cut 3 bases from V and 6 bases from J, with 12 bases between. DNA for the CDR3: TGTGCCAGCAGTTTTAGCCTACGGGGCGAGCAGTACTTC. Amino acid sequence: CASSFSLRGEQYF.

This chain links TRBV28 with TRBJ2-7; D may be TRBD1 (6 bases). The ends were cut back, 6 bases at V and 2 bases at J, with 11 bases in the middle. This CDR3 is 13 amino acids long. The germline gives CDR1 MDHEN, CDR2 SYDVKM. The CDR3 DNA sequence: TGTGCCAGCAGCACAGGGAAGGCCTACGAGCAGTACTTC. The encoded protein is CASSTGKAYEQYF.

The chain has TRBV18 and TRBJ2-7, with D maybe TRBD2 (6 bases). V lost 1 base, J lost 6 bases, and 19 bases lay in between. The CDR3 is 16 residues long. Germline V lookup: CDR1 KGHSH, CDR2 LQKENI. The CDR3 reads CASSPLGTFGGGEQYF. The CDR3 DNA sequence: TGTGCCAGCTCACCACTTGGTACGTTCGGGGGAGGCGAGCAGTACTTC.

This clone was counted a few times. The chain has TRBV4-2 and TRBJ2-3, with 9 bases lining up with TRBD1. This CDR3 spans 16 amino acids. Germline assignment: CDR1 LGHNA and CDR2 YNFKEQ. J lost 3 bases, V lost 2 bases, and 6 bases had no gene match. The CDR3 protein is CASSQITGQGTDTQYF. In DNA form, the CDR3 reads TGTGCCAGCAGCCAAATCACGGGACAGGGTACAGATACGCAGTATTTT.

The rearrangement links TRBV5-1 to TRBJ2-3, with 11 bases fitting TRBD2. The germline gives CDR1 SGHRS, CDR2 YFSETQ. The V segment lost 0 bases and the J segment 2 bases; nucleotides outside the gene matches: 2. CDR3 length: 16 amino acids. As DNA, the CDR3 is TGCGCCAGCAGCTTGGGACTAGCGGGGCCCACAGATACGCAGTATTTT. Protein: CASSLGLAGPTDTQYF.

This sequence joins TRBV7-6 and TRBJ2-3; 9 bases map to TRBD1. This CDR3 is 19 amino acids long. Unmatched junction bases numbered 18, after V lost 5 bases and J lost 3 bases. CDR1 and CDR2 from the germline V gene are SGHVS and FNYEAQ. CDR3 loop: CASSRLRTGVTDQTDTQYF. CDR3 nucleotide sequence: TGTGCCAGCAGCCGTCTCCGGACAGGGGTTACAGACCAGACAGATACGCAGTATTTT.

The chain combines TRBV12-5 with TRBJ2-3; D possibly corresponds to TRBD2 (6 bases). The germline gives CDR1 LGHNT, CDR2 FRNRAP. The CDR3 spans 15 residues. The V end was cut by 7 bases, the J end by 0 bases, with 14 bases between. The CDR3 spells CASAPSRGSTDTQYF. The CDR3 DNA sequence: TGTGCTAGTGCCCCTTCGCGGGGTAGCACAGATACGCAGTATTTT.

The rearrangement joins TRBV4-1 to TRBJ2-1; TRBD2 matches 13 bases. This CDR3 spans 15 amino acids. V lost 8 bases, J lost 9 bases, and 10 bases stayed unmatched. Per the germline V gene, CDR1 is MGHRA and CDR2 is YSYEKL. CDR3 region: CASQGLAGESSEQFF. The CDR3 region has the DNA TGCGCCAGCCAAGGACTAGCGGGAGAGAGTAGTGAGCAGTTCTTC.

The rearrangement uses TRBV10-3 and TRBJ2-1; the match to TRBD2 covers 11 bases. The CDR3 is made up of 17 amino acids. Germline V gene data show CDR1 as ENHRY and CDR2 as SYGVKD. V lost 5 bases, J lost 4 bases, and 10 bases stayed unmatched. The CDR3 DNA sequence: TGTGCCATCAGTAACCCTGGGACTAGCGGCTCATACAATGAGCAGTTCTTC. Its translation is CAISNPGTSGSYNEQFF.

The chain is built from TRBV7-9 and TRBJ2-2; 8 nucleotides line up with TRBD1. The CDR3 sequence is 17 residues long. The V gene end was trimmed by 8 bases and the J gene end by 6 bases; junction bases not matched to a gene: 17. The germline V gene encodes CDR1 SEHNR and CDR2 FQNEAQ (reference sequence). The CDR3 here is CASGGAQGASLSGELFF. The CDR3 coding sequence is TGTGCCAGCGGCGGGGCCCAGGGGGCATCGTTGTCCGGGGAGCTGTTTTTT. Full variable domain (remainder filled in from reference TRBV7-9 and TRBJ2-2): DTGVSQNPRHKITKRGQNVTFRCDPISEHNRLYWYRQTLGQGPEFLTYFQNEAQLEKSRLLSDRFSAERPKGSFSTLEIQRTEQGDSAMYLCASGGAQGASLSGELFFGEGSRLTVL.

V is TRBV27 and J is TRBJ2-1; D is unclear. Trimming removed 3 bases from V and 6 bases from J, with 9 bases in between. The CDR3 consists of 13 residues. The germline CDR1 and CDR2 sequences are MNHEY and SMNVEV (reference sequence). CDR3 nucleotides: TGTGCCAGCAGTTTCCTTTCTGTCAATGAGCAGTTCTTC. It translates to CASSFLSVNEQFF.